This TCR beta chain derives from a study of control samples from healthy donors and cancer patients. Sequencing was performed with immunoSEQ multiplex PCR; in TCRdb, only in-frame clones are kept and a portion is missing. The repertoire holds 100,000 to 150,000 clones, with roughly 92% as singletons. This receptor was identified in a man younger than 30 in good health. Sequencing was performed on blood.

The CDR3 nucleotides are TGCGCCAGCAGCTTGGCCGTAGCGGGGGACCTAGAGACCCAGTACTTC. Its protein product is CASSLAVAGDLETQYF. This chain links TRBV5-1 with TRBJ2-5; 9 positions agree with TRBD2. CDR3 length: 16 residues. V was pared by 0 bases and J by 4 bases, with 7 bases of the junction left unmatched. The germline CDR1 and CDR2 sequences are SGHRS and YFSETQ. The full variable domain, rest sourced from reference TRBV5-1 and TRBJ2-5, is KAGVTQTPRYLIKTRGQQVTLSCSPISGHRSVSWYQQTPGQGLQFLFEYFSETQRNKGNFPGRFSGRQFSNSRSEMNVSTLELGDSALYLCASSLAVAGDLETQYFGPGTRLLVL.